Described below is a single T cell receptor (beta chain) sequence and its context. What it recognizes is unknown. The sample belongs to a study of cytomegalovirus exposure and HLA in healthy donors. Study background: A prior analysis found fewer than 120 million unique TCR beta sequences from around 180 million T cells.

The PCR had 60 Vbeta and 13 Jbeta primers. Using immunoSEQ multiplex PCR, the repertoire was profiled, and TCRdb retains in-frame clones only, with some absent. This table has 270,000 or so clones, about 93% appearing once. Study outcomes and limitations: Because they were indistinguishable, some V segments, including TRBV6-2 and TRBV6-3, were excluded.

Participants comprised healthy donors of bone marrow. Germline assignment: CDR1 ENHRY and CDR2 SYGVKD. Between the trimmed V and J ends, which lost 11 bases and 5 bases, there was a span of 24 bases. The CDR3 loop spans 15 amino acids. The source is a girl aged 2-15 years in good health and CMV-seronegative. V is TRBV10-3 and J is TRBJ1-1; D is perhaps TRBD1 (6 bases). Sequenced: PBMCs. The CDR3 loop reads CASLTVKGGETEAFF. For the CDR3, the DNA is TGTGCCTCGCTGACAGTGAAAGGGGGGGAAACTGAAGCTTTCTTT.